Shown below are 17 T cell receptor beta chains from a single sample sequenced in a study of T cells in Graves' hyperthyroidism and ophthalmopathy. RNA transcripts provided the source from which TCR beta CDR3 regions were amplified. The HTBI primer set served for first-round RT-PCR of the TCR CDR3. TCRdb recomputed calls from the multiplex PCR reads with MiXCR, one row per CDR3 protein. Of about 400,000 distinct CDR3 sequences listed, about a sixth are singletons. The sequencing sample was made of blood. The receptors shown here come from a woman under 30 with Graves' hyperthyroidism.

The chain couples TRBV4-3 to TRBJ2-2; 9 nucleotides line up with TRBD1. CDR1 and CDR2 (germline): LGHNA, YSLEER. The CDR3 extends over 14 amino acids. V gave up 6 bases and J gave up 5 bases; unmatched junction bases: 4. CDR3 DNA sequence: TGCGCCAGCAGAGGGACAGGGACTACCGGGGAGCTGTTTTTT. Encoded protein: CASRGTGTTGELFF.

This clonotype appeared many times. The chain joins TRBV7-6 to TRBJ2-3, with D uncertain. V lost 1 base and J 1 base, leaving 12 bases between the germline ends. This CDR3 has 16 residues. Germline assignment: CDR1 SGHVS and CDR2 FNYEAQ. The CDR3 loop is CASSLEATTGTDTQYF. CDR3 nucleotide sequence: TGTGCCAGCAGCTTAGAGGCGACAACTGGCACAGATACGCAGTATTTT. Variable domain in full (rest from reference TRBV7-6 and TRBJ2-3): GAGVSQSPRYKVTKRGQDVALRCDPISGHVSLYWYRQALGQGPEFLTYFNYEAQQDKSGLPNDRFSAERPEGSISTLTIQRTEQRDSAMYRCASSLEATTGTDTQYFGPGTRLTVL.

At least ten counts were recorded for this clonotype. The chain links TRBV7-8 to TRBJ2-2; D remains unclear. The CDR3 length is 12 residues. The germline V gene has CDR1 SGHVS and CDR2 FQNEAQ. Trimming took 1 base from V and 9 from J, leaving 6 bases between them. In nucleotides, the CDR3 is TGTGCCAGCAGCTTAGATTTTTGGGAGCTGTTTTTT. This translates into CASSLDFWELFF.

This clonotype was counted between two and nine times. In DNA form, the CDR3 reads TGTGCCACCAGTGATTTAAGTGGCTATGGCTACACCTTC. Residues: CATSDLSGYGYTF. The chain carries TRBV24-1 and TRBJ1-2; no firm D call. The length of the CDR3 is 13 residues. Trimming pared 1 base from V and 4 bases from J, leaving 6 bases between. Germline V lookup: CDR1 KGHDR, CDR2 SFDVKD.

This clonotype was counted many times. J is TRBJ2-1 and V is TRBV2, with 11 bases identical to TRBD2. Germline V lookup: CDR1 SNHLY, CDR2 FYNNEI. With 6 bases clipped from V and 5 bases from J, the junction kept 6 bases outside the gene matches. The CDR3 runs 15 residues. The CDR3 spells CASRQLAGGNNEQFF. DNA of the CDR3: TGTGCCAGCAGACAGCTAGCGGGAGGAAACAATGAGCAGTTCTTC.

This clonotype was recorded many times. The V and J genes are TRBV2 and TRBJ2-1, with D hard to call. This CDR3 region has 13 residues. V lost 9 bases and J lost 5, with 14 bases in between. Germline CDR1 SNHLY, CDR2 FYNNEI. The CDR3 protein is CARNFLDHNEQFF. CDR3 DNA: TGTGCCAGAAACTTCTTGGACCACAATGAGCAGTTCTTC.

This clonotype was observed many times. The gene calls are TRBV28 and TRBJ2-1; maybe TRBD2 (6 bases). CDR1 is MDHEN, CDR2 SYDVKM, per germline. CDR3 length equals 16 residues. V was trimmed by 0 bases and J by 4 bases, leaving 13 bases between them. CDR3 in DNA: TGTGCCAGCAGTTTATGGGTCCGGGAGAGGTACAATGAGCAGTTCTTC. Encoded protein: CASSLWVRERYNEQFF.

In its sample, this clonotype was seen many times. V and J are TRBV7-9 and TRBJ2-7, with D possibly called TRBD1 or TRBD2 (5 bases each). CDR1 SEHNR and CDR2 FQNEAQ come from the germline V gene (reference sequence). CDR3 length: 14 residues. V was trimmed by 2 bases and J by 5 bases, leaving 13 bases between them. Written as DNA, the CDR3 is TGTGCCAGCAGCTTACTGGGGGAAGTGGACGAGCAGTACTTC. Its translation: CASSLLGEVDEQYF.

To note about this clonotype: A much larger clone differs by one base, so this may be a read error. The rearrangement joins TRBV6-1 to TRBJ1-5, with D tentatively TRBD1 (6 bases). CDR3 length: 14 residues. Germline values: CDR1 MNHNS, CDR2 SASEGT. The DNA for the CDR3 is TGTGCCGGCAGGGACAAGGGCAGCAATCAGCCCCAGCATTTT. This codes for CAGRDKGSNQPQHF.

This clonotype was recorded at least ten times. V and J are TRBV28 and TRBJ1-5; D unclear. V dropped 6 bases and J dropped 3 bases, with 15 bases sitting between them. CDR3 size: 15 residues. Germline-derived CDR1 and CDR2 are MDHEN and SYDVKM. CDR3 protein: CASSPPRTLNQPQHF. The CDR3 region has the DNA TGTGCCAGCAGCCCCCCCCGGACCCTCAATCAGCCCCAGCATTTT.

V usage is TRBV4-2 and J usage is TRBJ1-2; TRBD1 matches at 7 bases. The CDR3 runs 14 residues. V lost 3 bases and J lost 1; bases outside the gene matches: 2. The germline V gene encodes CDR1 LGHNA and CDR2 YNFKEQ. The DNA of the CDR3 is TGTGCCAGCAGCCAGACAGGGAGTAACTATGGCTACACCTTC. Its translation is CASSQTGSNYGYTF.

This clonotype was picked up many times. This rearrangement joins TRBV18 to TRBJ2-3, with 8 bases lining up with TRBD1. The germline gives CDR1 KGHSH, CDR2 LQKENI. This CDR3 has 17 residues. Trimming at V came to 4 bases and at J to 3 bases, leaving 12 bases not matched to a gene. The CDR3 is CASSRKGGQGWTDTQYF. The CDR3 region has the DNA TGTGCCAGCTCACGGAAAGGTGGACAGGGCTGGACAGATACGCAGTATTTT.

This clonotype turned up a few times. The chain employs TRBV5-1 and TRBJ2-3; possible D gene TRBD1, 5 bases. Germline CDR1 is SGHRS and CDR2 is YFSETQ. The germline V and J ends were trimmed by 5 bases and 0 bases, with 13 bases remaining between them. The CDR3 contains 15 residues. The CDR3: CASRDRRASTDTQYF. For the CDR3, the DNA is TGCGCCAGCAGAGATCGCAGGGCTAGCACAGATACGCAGTATTTT.

DNA for the CDR3: TGTGCCAGCAGTTTAAACCCTACCTACAATGAGCAGTTCTTC. Protein: CASSLNPTYNEQFF. The V and J genes are TRBV12-3 or TRBV12-4 and TRBJ2-1, with D hard to call. The CDR3 contains 14 residues. V was cut by 2 bases and J by 2 bases, with 7 bases left in between.

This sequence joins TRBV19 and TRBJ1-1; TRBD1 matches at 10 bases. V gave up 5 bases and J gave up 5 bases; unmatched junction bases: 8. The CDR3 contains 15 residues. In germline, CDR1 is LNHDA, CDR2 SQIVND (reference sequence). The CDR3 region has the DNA TGTGCCAGTAGTCCGGTAGGGACAGGGGAAACTGAAGCTTTCTTT. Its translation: CASSPVGTGETEAFF.

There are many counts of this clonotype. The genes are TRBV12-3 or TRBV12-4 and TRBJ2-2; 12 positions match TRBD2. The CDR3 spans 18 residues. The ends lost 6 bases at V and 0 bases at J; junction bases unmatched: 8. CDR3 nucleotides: TGTGCCAGCAGCCGAAGGACTAGCGGGGCCGCGAACACCGGGGAGCTGTTTTTT. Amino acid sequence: CASSRRTSGAANTGELFF.

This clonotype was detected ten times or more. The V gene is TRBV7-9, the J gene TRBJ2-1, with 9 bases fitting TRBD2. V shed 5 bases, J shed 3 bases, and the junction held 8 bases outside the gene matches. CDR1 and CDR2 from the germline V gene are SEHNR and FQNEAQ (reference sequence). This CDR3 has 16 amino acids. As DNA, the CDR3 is TGTGCCAGCAGCAAAATAGCGGGAGAACGCTACAATGAGCAGTTCTTC. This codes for CASSKIAGERYNEQFF.